This T cell receptor (beta chain) was observed in a study of T-cell reconstitution after alpha-beta-depleted transplantation in children. Per the germline V gene, CDR1 is DFQATT and CDR2 is SNEGSKA (reference sequence). CDR3 length: 15 residues. Losses at the gene ends were 6 bases for V and 4 bases for J; bases not matched to a gene: 8. As it was prepared, the TCRbeta library received unique molecular identifiers. A single record per CDR3 protein comes from TCRdb applying MiXCR to the PCR reads. This sample carries about 410,000 distinct CDR3 sequences, 20% of them seen once, and the ten largest clones take 3.5% to 4%.

The sequenced sample was PBMCs from the stem cell graft donor, obtained from the stem cell graft. The TCR was taken from a human donor who donated a stem cell graft to a child with acute myeloid leukemia. This sequence joins TRBV20-1 and TRBJ2-2, with TRBD2 matching 10 bases. Written as DNA, the CDR3 is TGCAGTGCGAAGAGCGGGAGGGGAGGCACCGGGGAGCTGTTTTTT. Translated: CSAKSGRGGTGELFF.